The table lists the clone carrying this TCR beta chain with a few counts. This record belongs to a study of blood T cell repertoires in COVID-19. Background on the study: Researchers got acute and convalescent COVID-19 samples from the United States, Italy and Spain.

Germline trimming cut 0 bases from V and 6 bases from J; bases unmatched to any gene: 6. There are 15 residues in the CDR3. CDR1 is LGHNA and CDR2 is YSLEER in the germline V gene. As originally analysed: Scientists estimated how many nucleated cells there were by amplifying reference gene primers. Here immunoSEQ multiplex PCR was the method, and the copy in TCRdb shows in-frame clones only, minus some. The DNA was the basis for D and trimming; V, J and clone size are from that table. The repertoire consists of approximately 250,000 clones, with 84% occurring once and the leading ten covering roughly 1.4%.

V is TRBV4-3 and J is TRBJ1-2; 8 bases are a match to TRBD1. The TCR originated in a woman aged 40 to 49 who had recovered from COVID-19. The material sequenced was peripheral blood. CDR3 in amino acids: CASSQDLGQDHGYTF. CDR3 coding DNA: TGCGCCAGCAGCCAAGATTTGGGACAGGATCATGGCTACACCTTC.